The clone carrying this T cell receptor beta chain was counted ten times or more. Its antigen remains unidentified. TCRdb processed the 5' RACE reads anew with MiXCR; each CDR3 protein has one entry. Altogether about 21,000 distinct CDR3 sequences are present, 5% to 7% being singletons, with the ten largest covering roughly 40%. Sorted libraries were derived from about 1 million CD4+ or CD8+ T cells. This sample stems from a study of neurological immune-mediated disorders. Study results and caveats: Private repertoires in all groups were suggested by the finding that expanded clones across subjects shared no CDR3 amino acid sequences. HTLV-1-associated myelopathy led in TCR clonal expansion, while multiple sclerosis ranked lowest, below healthy controls.

CDR1 is DFQATT and CDR2 is SNEGSKA in the germline V gene (reference sequence). The V gene lost 0 bases and the J gene lost 4 bases, with 15 bases spanning the gap. CDR3 length: 16 residues. This sequence joins TRBV20-1 and TRBJ2-2, with D possibly TRBD1 on 6 matching bases. The sample taken for sequencing was CD8+ T cells from blood. The receptor was derived from a man aged 18 to 30 in good health. The CDR3 nucleotides read TGCAGTGCTAGAGATCCAACAGGGACCAGCACCGGGGAGCTGTTTTTT. Translation gives CSARDPTGTSTGELFF.